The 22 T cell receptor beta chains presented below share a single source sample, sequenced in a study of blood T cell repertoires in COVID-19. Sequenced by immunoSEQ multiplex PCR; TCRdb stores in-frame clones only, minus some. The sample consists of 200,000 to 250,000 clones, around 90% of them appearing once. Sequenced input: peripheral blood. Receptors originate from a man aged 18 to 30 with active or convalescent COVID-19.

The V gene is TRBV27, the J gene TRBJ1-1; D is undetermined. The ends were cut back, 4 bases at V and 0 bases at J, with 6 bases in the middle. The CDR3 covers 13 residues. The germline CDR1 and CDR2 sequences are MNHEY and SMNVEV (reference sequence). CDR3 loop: CASSSSMNTEAFF. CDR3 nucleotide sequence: TGTGCCAGCAGTTCGAGTATGAACACTGAAGCTTTCTTT.

The CDR3 DNA reads TGTGCCAGCAGTGAACTAACTAGCGGAACCTACAATGAGCAGTTCTTC. This encodes CASSELTSGTYNEQFF. The chain employs TRBV2 and TRBJ2-1; 8 bases align to TRBD2. The germline V gene has CDR1 SNHLY and CDR2 FYNNEI. This CDR3 is 16 amino acids long. After removal of 2 bases from V and 2 bases from J, the junction contained 5 bases not matched to a gene.

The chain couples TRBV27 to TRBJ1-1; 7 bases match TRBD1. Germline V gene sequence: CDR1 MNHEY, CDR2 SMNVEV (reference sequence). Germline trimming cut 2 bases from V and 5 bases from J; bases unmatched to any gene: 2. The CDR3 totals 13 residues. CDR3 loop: CASSLDRVTEAFF. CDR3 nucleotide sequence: TGTGCCAGCAGTTTAGACAGGGTGACTGAAGCTTTCTTT.

Here the CDR3 DNA reads TGTGCCAGCAGTTTAGGAGGGAGAACGACAGATACGCAGTATTTT. Protein: CASSLGGRTTDTQYF. V gene TRBV27 combines with J gene TRBJ2-3; D is possibly TRBD2 (6 bases). Germline V gene sequence: CDR1 MNHEY, CDR2 SMNVEV (reference sequence). The germline V and J ends were trimmed by 2 bases and 3 bases, with 12 bases remaining between them. CDR3 length: 15 residues.

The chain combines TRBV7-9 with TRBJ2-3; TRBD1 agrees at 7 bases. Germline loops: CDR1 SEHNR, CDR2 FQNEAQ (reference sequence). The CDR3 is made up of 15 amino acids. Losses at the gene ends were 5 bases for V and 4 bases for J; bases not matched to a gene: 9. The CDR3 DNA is TGTGCCAGCAGCCCGCAAAGAGGGGGCGCAGATACGCAGTATTTT. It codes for CASSPQRGGADTQYF.

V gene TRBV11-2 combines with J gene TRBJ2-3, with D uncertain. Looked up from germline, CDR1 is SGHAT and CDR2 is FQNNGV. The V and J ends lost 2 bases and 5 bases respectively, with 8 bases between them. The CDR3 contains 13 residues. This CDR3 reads CASSLTDGDTQYF. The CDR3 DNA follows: TGTGCCAGCAGCTTAACTGATGGAGATACGCAGTATTTT.

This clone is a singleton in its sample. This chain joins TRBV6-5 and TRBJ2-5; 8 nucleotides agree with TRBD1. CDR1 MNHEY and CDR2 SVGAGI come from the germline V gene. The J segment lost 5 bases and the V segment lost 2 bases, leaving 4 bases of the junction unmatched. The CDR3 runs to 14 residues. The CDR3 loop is CASSYLRTGETQYF. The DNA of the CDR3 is TGTGCCAGCAGTTACCTCAGGACAGGGGAGACCCAGTACTTC.

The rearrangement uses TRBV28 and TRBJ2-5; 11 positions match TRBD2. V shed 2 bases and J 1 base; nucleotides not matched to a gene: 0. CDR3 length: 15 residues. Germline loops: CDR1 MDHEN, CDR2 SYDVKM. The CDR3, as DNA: TGTGCCAGCAGTTTACTAGCGGGGGGCCAAGAGACCCAGTACTTC. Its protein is CASSLLAGGQETQYF.

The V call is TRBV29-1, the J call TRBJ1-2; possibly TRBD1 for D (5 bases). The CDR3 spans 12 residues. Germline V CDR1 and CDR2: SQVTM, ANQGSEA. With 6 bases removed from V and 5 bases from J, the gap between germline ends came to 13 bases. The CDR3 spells CSVAAGIYGYTF. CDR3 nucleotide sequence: TGCAGCGTCGCCGCAGGGATTTATGGCTACACCTTC.

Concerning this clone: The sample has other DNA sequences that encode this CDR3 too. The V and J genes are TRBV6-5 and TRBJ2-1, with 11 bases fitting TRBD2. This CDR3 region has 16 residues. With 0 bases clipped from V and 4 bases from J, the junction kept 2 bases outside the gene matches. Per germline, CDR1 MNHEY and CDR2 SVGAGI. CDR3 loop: CASSYSLAGGYNEQFF. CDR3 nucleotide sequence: TGTGCCAGCAGTTACTCTCTAGCGGGAGGTTACAATGAGCAGTTCTTC.

CDR3 in amino acids: CASSLGDRGFGEQYF. In nucleotides, the CDR3 is TGTGCCAGCAGCTTGGGGGACAGGGGGTTTGGCGAGCAGTACTTC. This chain joins TRBV5-5 and TRBJ2-7, with 11 bases aligning to TRBD1. With 0 bases clipped from V and 6 bases from J, the junction kept 5 bases outside the gene matches. Germline-derived CDR1 and CDR2 are SGHKS and YYEKEE (reference sequence). This CDR3 spans 15 amino acids.

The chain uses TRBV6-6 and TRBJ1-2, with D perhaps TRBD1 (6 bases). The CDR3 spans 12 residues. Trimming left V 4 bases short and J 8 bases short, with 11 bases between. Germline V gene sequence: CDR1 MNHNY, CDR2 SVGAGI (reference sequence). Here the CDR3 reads CASSFYRDGYTF. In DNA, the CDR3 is TGTGCCAGCAGTTTCTACAGGGACGGCTACACCTTC.

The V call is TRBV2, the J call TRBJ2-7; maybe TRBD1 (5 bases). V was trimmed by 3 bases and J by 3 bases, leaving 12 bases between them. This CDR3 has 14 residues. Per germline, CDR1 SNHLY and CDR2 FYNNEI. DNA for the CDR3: TGTGCCAGCAGTGACCAGGGTAGAGGCTACGAGCAGTACTTC. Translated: CASSDQGRGYEQYF.

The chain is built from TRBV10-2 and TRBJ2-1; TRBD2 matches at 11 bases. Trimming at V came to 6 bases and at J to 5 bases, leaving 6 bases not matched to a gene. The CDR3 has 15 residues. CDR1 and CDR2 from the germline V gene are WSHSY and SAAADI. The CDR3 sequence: CASRLGTSGHNEQFF. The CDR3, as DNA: TGCGCCAGCAGACTGGGGACTAGCGGCCACAATGAGCAGTTCTTC.

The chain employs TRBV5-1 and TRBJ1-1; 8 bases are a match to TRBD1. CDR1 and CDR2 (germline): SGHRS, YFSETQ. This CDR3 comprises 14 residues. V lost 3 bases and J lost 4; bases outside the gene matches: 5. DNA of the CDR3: TGCGCCAGCAGCTGGGGACAGGTGGGCACTGAAGCTTTCTTT. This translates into CASSWGQVGTEAFF.

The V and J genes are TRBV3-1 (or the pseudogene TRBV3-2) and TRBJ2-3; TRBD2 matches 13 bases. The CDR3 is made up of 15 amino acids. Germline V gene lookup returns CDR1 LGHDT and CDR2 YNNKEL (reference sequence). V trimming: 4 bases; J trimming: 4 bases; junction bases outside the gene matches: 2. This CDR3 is CASSRTSGSSDTQYF. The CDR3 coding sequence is TGTGCCAGCAGCCGGACTAGCGGGAGCTCAGATACGCAGTATTTT.

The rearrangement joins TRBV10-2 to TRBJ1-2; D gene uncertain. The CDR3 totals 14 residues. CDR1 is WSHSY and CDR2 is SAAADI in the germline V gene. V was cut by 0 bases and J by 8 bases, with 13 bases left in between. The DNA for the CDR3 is TGCGCCAGCAGTGAGTCCCACCCGGGAGGGGGCTACACCTTC. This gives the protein CASSESHPGGGYTF.

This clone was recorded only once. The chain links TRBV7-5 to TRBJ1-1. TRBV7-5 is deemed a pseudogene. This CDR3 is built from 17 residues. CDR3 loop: CVRSFCACIDMNTEAFF. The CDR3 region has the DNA TGTGTCAGAAGCTTTTGCGCTTGTATAGATATGAACACTGAAGCTTTCTTT.

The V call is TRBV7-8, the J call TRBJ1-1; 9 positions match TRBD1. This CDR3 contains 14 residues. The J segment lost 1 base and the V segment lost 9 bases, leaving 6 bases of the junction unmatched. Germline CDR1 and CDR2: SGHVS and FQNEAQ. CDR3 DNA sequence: TGTGCCAGTACACAGGGGGCCCGGAACACTGAAGCTTTCTTT. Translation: CASTQGARNTEAFF.

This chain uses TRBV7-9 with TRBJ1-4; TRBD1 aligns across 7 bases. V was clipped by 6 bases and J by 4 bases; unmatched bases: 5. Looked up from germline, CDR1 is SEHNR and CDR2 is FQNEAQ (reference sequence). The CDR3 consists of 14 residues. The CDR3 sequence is CASSPGQSNEKLFF. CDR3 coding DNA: TGTGCCAGCAGTCCGGGACAGAGTAATGAAAAACTGTTTTTT.

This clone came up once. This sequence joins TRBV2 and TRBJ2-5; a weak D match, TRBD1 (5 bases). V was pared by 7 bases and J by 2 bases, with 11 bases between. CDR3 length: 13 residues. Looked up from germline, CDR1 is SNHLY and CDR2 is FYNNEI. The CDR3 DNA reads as TGTGCCAGCACTCTGGGGCGACAAGAGACCCAGTACTTC. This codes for CASTLGRQETQYF.

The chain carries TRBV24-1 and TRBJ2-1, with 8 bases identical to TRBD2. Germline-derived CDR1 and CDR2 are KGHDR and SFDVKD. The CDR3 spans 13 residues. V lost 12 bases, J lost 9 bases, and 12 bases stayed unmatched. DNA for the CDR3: TGTGCCTCCTCGGGGGGGCAATACGGTGAGCAGTTCTTC. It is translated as CASSGGQYGEQFF.